The present T cell receptor beta chain was sequenced within a study of cytomegalovirus exposure and HLA in healthy donors. About the research overall: Across 350 to 400 genotyped donors, about 86% landed in the Caucasian-associated ancestry cluster.

PCR primers comprised 60 Vbeta and 13 Jbeta primers. The method was immunoSEQ multiplex PCR; TCRdb's version includes in-frame clones alone and lacks a portion of them. The sample lists around 150,000 clones; about 84% were seen once. Concerning this clone: What it binds is unknown.

Study-wide results and caveats: Most TCR sequences were rare, but some public TCRs occurred in many donors. Common viral pathogens seemed, in a later analysis, to connect with several of the most significant clusters.

V was shortened by 4 bases and J by 0 bases, with 10 bases between the two germline ends. The germline gives CDR1 SGHVS, CDR2 FNYEAQ. The CDR3 is 15 residues long. The sequence was obtained from a male donor in good health and CMV-seronegative. The sample comprised PBMCs. The chain uses TRBV7-6 and TRBJ2-1; D possibly corresponds to TRBD2 (6 bases). The CDR3 reads CASSSSASSYNEQFF. For the CDR3, the DNA is TGTGCCAGCAGCTCTAGCGCCAGCTCCTACAATGAGCAGTTCTTC.